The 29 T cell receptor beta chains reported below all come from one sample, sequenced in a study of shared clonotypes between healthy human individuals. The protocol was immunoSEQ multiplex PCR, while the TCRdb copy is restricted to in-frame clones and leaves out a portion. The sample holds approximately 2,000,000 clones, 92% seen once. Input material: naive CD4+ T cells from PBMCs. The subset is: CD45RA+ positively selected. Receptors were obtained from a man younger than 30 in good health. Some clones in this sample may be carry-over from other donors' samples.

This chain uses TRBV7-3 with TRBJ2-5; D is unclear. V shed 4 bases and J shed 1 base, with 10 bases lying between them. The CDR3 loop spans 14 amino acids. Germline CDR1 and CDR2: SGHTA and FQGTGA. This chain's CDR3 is CASSSGNTQETQYF. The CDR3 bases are TGTGCCAGCAGCTCTGGGAACACCCAAGAGACCCAGTACTTC.

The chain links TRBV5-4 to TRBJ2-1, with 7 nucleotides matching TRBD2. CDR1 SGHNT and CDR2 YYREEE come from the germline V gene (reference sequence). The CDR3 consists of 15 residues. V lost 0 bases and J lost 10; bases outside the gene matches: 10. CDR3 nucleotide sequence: TGTGCCAGCAGCTTGGCCCGGGACGGGGGGAGAGAGCAGTTCTTC. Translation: CASSLARDGGREQFF.

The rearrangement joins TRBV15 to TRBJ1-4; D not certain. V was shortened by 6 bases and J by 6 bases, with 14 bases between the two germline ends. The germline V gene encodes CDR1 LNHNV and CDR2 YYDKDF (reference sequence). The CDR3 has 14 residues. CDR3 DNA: TGTGCCACCAGACAGCCCTCCGGACATGAAAAACTGTTTTTT. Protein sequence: CATRQPSGHEKLFF.

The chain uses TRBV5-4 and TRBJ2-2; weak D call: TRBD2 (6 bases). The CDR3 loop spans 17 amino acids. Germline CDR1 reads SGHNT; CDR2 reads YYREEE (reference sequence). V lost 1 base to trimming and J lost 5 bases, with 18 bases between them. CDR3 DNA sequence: TGTGCCAGCAGCTTGTTCGGGTCCGGGACTCTAACCGGGGAGCTGTTTTTT. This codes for CASSLFGSGTLTGELFF.

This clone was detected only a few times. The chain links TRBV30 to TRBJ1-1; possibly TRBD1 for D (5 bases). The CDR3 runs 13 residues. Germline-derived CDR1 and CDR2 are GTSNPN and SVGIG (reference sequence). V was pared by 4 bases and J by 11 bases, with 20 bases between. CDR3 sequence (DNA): TGTGCCTGGAAAGCCCGGGGGGTGAGGGAGGCTTTCTTT. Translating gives CAWKARGVREAFF.

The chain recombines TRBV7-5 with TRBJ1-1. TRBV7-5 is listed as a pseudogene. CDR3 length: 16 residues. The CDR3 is CVRSLVVGGLTTEAFF. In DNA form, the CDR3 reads TGTGTCAGAAGCTTAGTTGTGGGGGGGCTGACCACTGAAGCTTTCTTT.

CDR3 in amino acids: CASSLGRRARGYTF. The CDR3 DNA reads as TGTGCCAGCAGTTTGGGGCGGAGGGCCCGGGGCTACACCTTC. This chain connects TRBV27 to TRBJ1-2, with TRBD1 as a possible D gene (5 bases). CDR1 and CDR2 from the germline V gene are MNHEY and SMNVEV (reference sequence). The CDR3 is 14 residues long. The V and J ends lost 3 bases and 8 bases respectively, with 16 bases between them.

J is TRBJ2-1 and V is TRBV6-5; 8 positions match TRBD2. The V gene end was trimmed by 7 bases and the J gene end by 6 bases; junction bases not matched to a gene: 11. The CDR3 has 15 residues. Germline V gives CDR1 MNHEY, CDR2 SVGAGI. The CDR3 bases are TGTGCCAGCACCGATGGTTCTAGCGGGCGCAATGAGCAGTTCTTC. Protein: CASTDGSSGRNEQFF.

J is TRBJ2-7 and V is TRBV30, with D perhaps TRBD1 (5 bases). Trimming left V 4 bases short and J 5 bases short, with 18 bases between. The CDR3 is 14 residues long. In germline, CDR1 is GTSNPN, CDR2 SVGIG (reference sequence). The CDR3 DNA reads TGTGCCTGGAAACCCGGGTCAGGGCCAAACGAGCAGTACTTC. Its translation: CAWKPGSGPNEQYF.

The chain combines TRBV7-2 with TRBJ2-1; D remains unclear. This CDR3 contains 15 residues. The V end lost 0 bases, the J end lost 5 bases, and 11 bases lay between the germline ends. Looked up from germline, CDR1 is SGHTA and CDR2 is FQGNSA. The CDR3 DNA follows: TGTGCCAGCAGCTTAGCGCATCTCACGAACAATGAGCAGTTCTTC. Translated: CASSLAHLTNNEQFF. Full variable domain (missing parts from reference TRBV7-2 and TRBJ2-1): GAGVSQSPSNKVTEKGKDVELRCDPISGHTALYWYRQSLGQGLEFLIYFQGNSAPDKSGLPSDRFSAERTGGSVSTLTIQRTQQEDSAVYLCASSLAHLTNNEQFFGPGTRLTVL.

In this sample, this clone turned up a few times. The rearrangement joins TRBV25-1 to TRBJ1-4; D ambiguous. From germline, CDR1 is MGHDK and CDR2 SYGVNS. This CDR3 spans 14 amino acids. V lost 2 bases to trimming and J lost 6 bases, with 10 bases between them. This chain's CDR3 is CASSEIWSDEKLFF. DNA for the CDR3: TGTGCCAGCAGTGAAATTTGGTCTGATGAAAAACTGTTTTTT.

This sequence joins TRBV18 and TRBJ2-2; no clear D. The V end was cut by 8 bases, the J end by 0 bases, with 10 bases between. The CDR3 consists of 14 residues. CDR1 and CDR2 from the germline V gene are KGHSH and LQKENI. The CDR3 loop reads CASPSGSNTGELFF. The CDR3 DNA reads TGTGCCAGCCCGTCTGGGTCGAACACCGGGGAGCTGTTTTTT.

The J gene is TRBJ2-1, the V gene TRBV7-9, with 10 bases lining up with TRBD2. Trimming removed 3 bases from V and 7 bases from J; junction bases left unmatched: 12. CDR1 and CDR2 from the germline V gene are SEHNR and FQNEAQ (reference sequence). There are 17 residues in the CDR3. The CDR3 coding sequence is TGTGCCAGCAGCTTCCCCCTTAGCGGGAGGTCTATGAATGAGCAGTTCTTC. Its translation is CASSFPLSGRSMNEQFF.

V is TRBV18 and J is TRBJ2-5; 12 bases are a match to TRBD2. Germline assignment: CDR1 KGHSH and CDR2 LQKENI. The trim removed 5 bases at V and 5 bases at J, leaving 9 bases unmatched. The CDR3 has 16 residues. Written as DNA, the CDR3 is TGTGCCAGCTCAGAACTAGCGGGAGGCCGAGGGGAGACCCAGTACTTC. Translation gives CASSELAGGRGETQYF. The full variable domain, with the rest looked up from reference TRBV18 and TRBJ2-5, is NAGVMQNPRHLVRRRGQEARLRCSPMKGHSHVYWYRQLPEEGLKFMVYLQKENIIDESGMPKERFSAEFPKEGPSILRIQQVVRGDSAAYFCASSELAGGRGETQYFGPGTRLLVL.

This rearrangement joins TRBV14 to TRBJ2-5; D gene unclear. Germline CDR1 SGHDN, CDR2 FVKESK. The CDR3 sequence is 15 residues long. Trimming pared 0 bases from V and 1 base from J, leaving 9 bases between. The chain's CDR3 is CASSQEYSLQETQYF. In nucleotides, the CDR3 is TGTGCCAGCAGCCAAGAGTACAGTCTCCAAGAGACCCAGTACTTC.

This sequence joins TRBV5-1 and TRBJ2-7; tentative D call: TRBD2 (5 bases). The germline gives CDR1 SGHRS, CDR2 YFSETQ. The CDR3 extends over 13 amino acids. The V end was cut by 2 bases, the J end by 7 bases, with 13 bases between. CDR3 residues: CASSFPGLREQYF. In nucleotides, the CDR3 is TGCGCCAGCAGCTTCCCAGGACTCAGGGAGCAGTACTTC.

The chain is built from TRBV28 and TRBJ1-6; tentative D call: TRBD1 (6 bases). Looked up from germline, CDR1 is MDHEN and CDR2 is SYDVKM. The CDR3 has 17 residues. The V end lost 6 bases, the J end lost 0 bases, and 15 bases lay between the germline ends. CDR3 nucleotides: TGTGCCAGCAGCTATTTGGGGACAAACTCCTATAATTCACCCCTCCACTTT. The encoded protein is CASSYLGTNSYNSPLHF.

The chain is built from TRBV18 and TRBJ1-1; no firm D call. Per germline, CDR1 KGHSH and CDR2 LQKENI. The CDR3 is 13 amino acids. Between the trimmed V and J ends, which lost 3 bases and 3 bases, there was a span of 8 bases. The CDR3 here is CASSPYPDTEAFF. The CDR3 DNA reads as TGTGCCAGCTCACCCTACCCAGACACTGAAGCTTTCTTT.

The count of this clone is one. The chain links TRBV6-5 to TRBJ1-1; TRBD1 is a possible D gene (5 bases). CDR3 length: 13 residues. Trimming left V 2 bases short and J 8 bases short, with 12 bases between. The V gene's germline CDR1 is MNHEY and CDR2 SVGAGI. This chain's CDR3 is CASSYRGGNEAFF. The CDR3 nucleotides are TGTGCCAGCAGTTACCGGGGGGGAAACGAAGCTTTCTTT.

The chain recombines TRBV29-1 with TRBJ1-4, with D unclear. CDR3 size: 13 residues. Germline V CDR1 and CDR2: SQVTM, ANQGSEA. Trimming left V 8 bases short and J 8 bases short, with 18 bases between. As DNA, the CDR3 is TGCAGCATCTGGACCGTCGGGCGGGAAAAACTGTTTTTT. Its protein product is CSIWTVGREKLFF. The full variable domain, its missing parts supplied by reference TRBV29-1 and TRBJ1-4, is SAVISQKPSRDICQRGTSLTIQCQVDSQVTMMFWYRQQPGQSLTLIATANQGSEATYESGFVIDKFPISRPNLTFSTLTVSNMSPEDSSIYLCSIWTVGREKLFFGSGTQLSVL.

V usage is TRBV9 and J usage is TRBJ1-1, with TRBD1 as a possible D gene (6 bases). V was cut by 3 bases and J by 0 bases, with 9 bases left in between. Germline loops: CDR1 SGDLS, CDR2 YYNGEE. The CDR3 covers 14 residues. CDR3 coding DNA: TGTGCCAGCAGCGCGGGGGCGGTGAACACTGAAGCTTTCTTT. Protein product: CASSAGAVNTEAFF.

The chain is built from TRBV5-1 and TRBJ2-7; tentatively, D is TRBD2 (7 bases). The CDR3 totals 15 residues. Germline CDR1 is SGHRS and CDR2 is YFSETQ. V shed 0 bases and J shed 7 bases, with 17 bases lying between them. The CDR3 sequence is CASSLATGGLGEQYF. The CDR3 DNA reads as TGCGCCAGCAGCTTGGCGACCGGGGGGCTGGGGGAGCAGTACTTC. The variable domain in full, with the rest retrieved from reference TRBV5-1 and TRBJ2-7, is KAGVTQTPRYLIKTRGQQVTLSCSPISGHRSVSWYQQTPGQGLQFLFEYFSETQRNKGNFPGRFSGRQFSNSRSEMNVSTLELGDSALYLCASSLATGGLGEQYFGPGTRLTVT.

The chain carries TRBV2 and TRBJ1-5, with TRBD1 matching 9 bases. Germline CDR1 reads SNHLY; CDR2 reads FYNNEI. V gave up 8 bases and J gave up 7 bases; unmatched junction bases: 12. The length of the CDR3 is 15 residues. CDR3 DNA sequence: TGTGCCAGCTGTAGGGACAGGGAATGGCTCCAGCCCCAGCATTTT. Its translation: CASCRDREWLQPQHF.

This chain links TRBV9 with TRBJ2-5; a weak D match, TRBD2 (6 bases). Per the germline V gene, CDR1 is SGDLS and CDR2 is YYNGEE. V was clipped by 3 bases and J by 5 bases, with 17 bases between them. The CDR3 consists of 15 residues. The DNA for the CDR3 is TGTGCCAGCAGCGCGGGTCCGGTCCGGGGGGAGACCCAGTACTTC. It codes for CASSAGPVRGETQYF.

CDR3 protein: CAHWRGLSGKDTQYF. The CDR3 DNA sequence: TGTGCCCACTGGAGAGGATTGTCGGGGAAAGATACGCAGTATTTT. The rearrangement joins TRBV30 to TRBJ2-3, with D possibly matching TRBD2 (5 bases). Germline V lookup: CDR1 GTSNPN, CDR2 SVGIG (reference sequence). The length of the CDR3 is 15 residues. Trimming pared 8 bases from V and 5 bases from J, leaving 23 bases between.

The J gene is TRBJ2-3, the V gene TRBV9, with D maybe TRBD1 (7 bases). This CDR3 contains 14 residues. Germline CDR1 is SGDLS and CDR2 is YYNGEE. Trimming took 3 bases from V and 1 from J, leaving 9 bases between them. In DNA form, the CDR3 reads TGTGCCAGCAGCGGCGGGACAGGCACAGATACGCAGTATTTT. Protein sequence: CASSGGTGTDTQYF.

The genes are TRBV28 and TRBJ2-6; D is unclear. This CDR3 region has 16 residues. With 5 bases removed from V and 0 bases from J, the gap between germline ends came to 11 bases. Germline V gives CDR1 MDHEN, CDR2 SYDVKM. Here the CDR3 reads CASSPPSGSGANVLTF. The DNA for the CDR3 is TGTGCCAGCAGTCCACCCTCGGGCTCTGGGGCCAACGTCCTGACTTTC.

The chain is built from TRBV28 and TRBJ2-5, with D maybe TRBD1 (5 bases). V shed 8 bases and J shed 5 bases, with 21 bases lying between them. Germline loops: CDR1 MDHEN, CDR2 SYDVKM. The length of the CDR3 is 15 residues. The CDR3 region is CASGTLSAGSETQYF. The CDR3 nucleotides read TGTGCCAGCGGCACCCTAAGCGCAGGGTCGGAGACCCAGTACTTC.

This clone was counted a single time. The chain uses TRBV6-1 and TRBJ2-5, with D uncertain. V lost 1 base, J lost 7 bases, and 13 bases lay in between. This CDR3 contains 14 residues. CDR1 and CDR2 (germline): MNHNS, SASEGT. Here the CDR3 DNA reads TGTGCCAGCAGTGAAGTTTTTCAGGCCAGGACCCAGTACTTC. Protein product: CASSEVFQARTQYF.